This T cell receptor beta chain came from a study of blood T cell repertoires in COVID-19. In the study overall: Researchers got acute and convalescent COVID-19 samples from the United States, Italy and Spain. From T cells, B-cell-depleted T cells, or PBMCs came the material, which was cDNA or gDNA.

V gave up 5 bases and J gave up 3 bases; unmatched junction bases: 8. The CDR3 spans 15 residues. Germline CDR1 is LNHDA and CDR2 is SQIVND (reference sequence). The data were produced by immunoSEQ multiplex PCR, yet TCRdb's version contains in-frame clones alone and is incomplete. The sample lists some 200,000 clones, 88% occurring once. The receptor comes from a man between 65 and 85 years old with acute or convalescent COVID-19. The chain recombines TRBV19 with TRBJ2-7; 9 bases are a match to TRBD1. Material: peripheral blood. Here the CDR3 DNA reads TGTGCCAGTAGTGCGACAGGGGGTTTTGGCTACGAGCAGTACTTC. Its translation: CASSATGGFGYEQYF.